This entry lists 4 T cell receptor beta chains sequenced from one sample in a study of blood T cell repertoires in COVID-19. The data were produced by immunoSEQ multiplex PCR, yet TCRdb's version contains in-frame clones alone and is incomplete. The table has fewer than 150,000 clones, just over 70% seen once. The sequenced sample consisted of peripheral blood. Receptors originate from a human donor with acute or convalescent COVID-19. The donor label of this sample is uncertain.

The chain employs TRBV24-1 and TRBJ1-4; 8 bases are shared with TRBD1. Germline V gene data show CDR1 as KGHDR and CDR2 as SFDVKD. The ends lost 2 bases at V and 4 bases at J; junction bases unmatched: 11. The CDR3 sequence is 18 residues long. DNA of the CDR3: TGTGCCACCAGTGATTCTAGGTGGGACAGGTACCTTAATGAAAAACTGTTTTTT. It encodes CATSDSRWDRYLNEKLFF.

The rearrangement uses TRBV9 and TRBJ1-1; maybe TRBD1 (5 bases). Trimming pared 0 bases from V and 6 bases from J, leaving 15 bases between. The germline CDR1 and CDR2 sequences are SGDLS and YYNGEE. This CDR3 region has 15 residues. Here the CDR3 reads CASSVVRGPFPEAFF. The CDR3 nucleotides are TGTGCCAGCAGCGTAGTAAGGGGTCCTTTCCCTGAAGCTTTCTTT.

This clone was found once. The chain carries TRBV29-1 and TRBJ1-3; 8 bases map to TRBD1. From germline, CDR1 is SQVTM and CDR2 ANQGSEA. The CDR3 runs to 13 residues. V shed 6 bases and J 3 bases; nucleotides not matched to a gene: 4. CDR3 in DNA: TGCAGCGTCTCGGACAGGGTTGGAAACACCATATATTTT. Protein: CSVSDRVGNTIYF. The full variable domain, completed using reference TRBV29-1 and TRBJ1-3, is SAVISQKPSRDICQRGTSLTIQCQVDSQVTMMFWYRQQPGQSLTLIATANQGSEATYESGFVIDKFPISRPNLTFSTLTVSNMSPEDSSIYLCSVSDRVGNTIYFGEGSWLTVV.

The chain is built from TRBV29-1 and TRBJ1-2; a possible D gene is TRBD1 (5 bases). This CDR3 is 14 amino acids long. Germline V gene data show CDR1 as SQVTM and CDR2 as ANQGSEA. V was clipped by 4 bases and J by 2 bases, with 14 bases between them. The CDR3 reads CSVGPGKSNYGYTF. The DNA for the CDR3 is TGCAGCGTTGGACCAGGGAAATCAAACTATGGCTACACCTTC.